This entry is about one T cell receptor (beta chain). Antigen: not known. Each CDR3 protein is one row after TCRdb ran MiXCR on the reads. Among 490,000 or so distinct CDR3 sequences listed, roughly 10% were seen once. This sample is part of a study of T cell repertoires in cytomegalovirus infection. Study-level background: Public TCR beta signatures were indicative of both CMV infection and a matching HLA type.

This CDR3 has 15 residues. Trimming removed 8 bases at V and 4 bases at J, with 20 bases between. CDR1 and CDR2 from the germline V gene are MDHEN and SYDVKM. Study findings and constraints: Accumulated public TCR beta family frequency recognized individuals carrying CMV together with the relevant HLA. Within the response measured ex vivo, HLA-C-restricted CMV-specific TCR beta clonotypes were dominant.

This clonotype was obtained from a human donor in good health (CMV status not recorded). Some clones in this sample may be carry-over from other donors' samples. This chain joins TRBV28 and TRBJ1-1, with D possibly being TRBD1 (5 bases). The sample taken for sequencing was PBMCs. CDR3 bases: TGTGCCAGCGATATAGGGGACGCAGGGACCACTGAAGCTTTCTTT. This codes for CASDIGDAGTTEAFF.